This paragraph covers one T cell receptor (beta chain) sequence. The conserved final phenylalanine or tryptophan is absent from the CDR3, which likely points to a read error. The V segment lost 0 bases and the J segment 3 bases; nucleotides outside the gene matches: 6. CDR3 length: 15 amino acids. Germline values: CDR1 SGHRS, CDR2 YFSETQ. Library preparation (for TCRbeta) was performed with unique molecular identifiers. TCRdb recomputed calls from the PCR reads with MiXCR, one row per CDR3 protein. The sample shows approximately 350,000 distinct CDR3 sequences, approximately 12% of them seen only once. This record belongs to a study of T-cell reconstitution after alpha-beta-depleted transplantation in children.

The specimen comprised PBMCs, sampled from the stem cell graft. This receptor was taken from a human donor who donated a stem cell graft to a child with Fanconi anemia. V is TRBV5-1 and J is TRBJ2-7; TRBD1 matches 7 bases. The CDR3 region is CASSLAWDSFYEQYY. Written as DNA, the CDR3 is TGCGCCAGCAGCTTGGCGTGGGACAGCTTCTACGAGCAGTACTAC.